A selection of T cell receptor beta chains follows, all from one sample in a study of shared T cell receptors in the human thymus. The assay was immunoSEQ multiplex PCR, and TCRdb's table has in-frame clones only and misses some. The top ten clones hold around 0.01% of a sample with hundreds of thousands of clones, 80% to 90% of them seen once. This sample was also put to use in a study of human thymus T cells.

The material sequenced was thymocytes. These receptors came from a girl under two years old with a congenital heart defect. Both conserved end residues are part of each CDR3. D genes are given only for firm matches. Clone size is not always given. Where it is, it says once, few, many or a class for expanded clones.

D gene	V gene	CDR3 length	clone size	J gene	CDR3 protein	CDR3 DNA
TRBD1	TRBV7-2	16	-	TRBJ1-6	CASSRDRGPRGSPLHF	TGTGCCAGCAGCCGTGACAGGGGCCCACGCGGTTCACCCCTCCACTTT
-	TRBV10-3	14	few	TRBJ1-4	CAISRGSANEKLFF	TGTGCCATCAGCCGGGGATCGGCTAATGAAAAACTGTTTTTT
-	TRBV19	14	-	TRBJ2-7	CASSIQFRSYEQYF	TGTGCCAGTAGTATCCAGTTCAGGTCCTACGAGCAGTACTTC
TRBD1	TRBV7-6	18	-	TRBJ1-2	CASSLDEGTGAFNYGYTF	TGTGCCAGCAGCTTAGACGAAGGGACAGGAGCGTTTAACTATGGCTACACCTTC
-	TRBV15	15	-	TRBJ2-3	CATSRDTADRGTQYF	TGTGCCACCAGCAGAGATACCGCAGACCGAGGTACGCAGTATTTT
TRBD2	TRBV14	16	-	TRBJ2-5	CASSQEGSGVGETQYF	TGTGCCAGCAGCCAAGAGGGTAGCGGGGTGGGGGAGACCCAGTACTTC
TRBD1	TRBV5-5	17	-	TRBJ1-6	CASRCRDRGPGESPLHF	TGTGCCAGCAGGTGCCGTGACAGGGGGCCGGGGGAATCACCCCTCCACTTT
TRBD2	TRBV4-2	19	-	TRBJ2-3	CASSPLGLAGGGGTDTQYF	TGTGCCAGCAGCCCTCTCGGACTAGCGGGGGGGGGTGGTACAGATACGCAGTATTTT
-	TRBV18	12	-	TRBJ2-7	CASSPRAYEQYF	TGTGCCAGCTCACCCCGGGCCTACGAGCAGTACTTC
TRBD1	TRBV5-1	14	-	TRBJ2-7	CASRKGQGTYEQYF	TGCGCCAGCAGAAAGGGACAGGGTACCTACGAGCAGTACTTC
-	TRBV6-6	15	few	TRBJ2-1	CASSYPGNEEPAQFF	TGTGCCAGCAGTTATCCGGGGAATGAGGAACCGGCGCAGTTCTTC
-	TRBV11-2	17	few	TRBJ2-1	CASSLDLSVGPPNEQFF	TGTGCCAGCAGCTTAGACCTTTCTGTGGGGCCCCCCAATGAGCAGTTCTTC
TRBD1	TRBV6-6	14	few	TRBJ1-1	CASSRDSQNTEAFF	TGTGCCAGCAGCCGGGACAGCCAGAACACTGAAGCTTTCTTT
-	TRBV10-3	15	-	TRBJ1-2	CAISESTGSPYGYTF	TGTGCCATCAGTGAGTCAACAGGGTCACCCTATGGCTACACCTTC
TRBD1	TRBV28	13	-	TRBJ2-7	CASSFRTGGEQYF	TGTGCCAGCAGTTTTCGGACAGGGGGTGAGCAGTACTTC
-	TRBV5-5	14	-	TRBJ2-3	CASSLVSGTDTQYF	TGTGCCAGCAGCTTGGTTTCAGGGACAGATACGCAGTATTTT
-	TRBV27	14	once	TRBJ1-1	CASSFSHHNTEAFF	TGTGCCAGCAGTTTCTCACACCACAACACTGAAGCTTTCTTT
-	TRBV18	11	few	TRBJ1-2	CVRTGDYGYTF	TGTGTCAGGACCGGGGACTATGGCTACACCTTC
TRBD1	TRBV4-1	17	few	TRBJ2-2	CASSRLTRTGGTGELFF	TGCGCCAGCAGCCGCCTAACAAGGACAGGGGGTACCGGGGAGCTGTTTTTT
-	TRBV21-1	14	-	TRBJ1-5	CASSAGQGCQPQHF	TGTGCCAGCAGCGCGGGACAGGGGTGTCAGCCCCAGCATTTT
-	TRBV9	20	-	TRBJ1-1	CASSVAGFRLDERPNTEAFF	TGTGCCAGCAGCGTAGCAGGGTTTAGGCTGGACGAACGGCCGAACACTGAAGCTTTCTTT
-	TRBV29-1	12	-	TRBJ2-3	CSVEDGTDTQYF	TGCAGCGTTGAAGACGGGACAGATACGCAGTATTTT
TRBD1	TRBV4-1	16	-	TRBJ1-5	CASSQFQRGRGQPQHF	TGCGCCAGCAGCCAATTTCAGAGGGGGCGCGGTCAGCCCCAGCATTTT
TRBD2	TRBV5-6	18	-	TRBJ2-7	CASSFRGTSGGLTYEQYF	TGTGCCAGCAGCTTCCGAGGGACTAGCGGGGGGCTAACCTACGAGCAGTACTTC
-	TRBV5-6	14	once	TRBJ2-7	CASSLGQGYYEQYF	TGTGCCAGCAGCTTAGGGCAGGGCTACTACGAGCAGTACTTC
-	TRBV4-2	13	-	TRBJ1-2	CASNAGGGNGYTF	TGTGCCAGCAACGCTGGGGGAGGAAATGGCTACACCTTC
-	TRBV10-3	12	-	TRBJ2-5	CAISGGCGTQYF	TGTGCCATCAGTGGAGGCTGCGGGACCCAGTACTTC
TRBD2	TRBV6-5	15	-	TRBJ2-5	CASSYSMGGWGTQYF	TGTGCCAGCAGTTACTCGATGGGAGGGTGGGGGACCCAGTACTTC
-	TRBV5-4	19	-	TRBJ1-2	CASSLETGDLKRKRDGYTF	TGTGCCAGCAGCTTGGAGACGGGGGACTTGAAGCGGAAGAGGGATGGCTACACCTTC
-	TRBV19	14	once	TRBJ2-7	CASSLTRENYEQYF	TGTGCCAGTAGTCTAACCCGGGAGAACTACGAGCAGTACTTC
-	TRBV29-1	10	-	TRBJ1-2	CSVTDYGYTF	TGCAGCGTTACAGATTATGGCTACACCTTC
-	TRBV27	11	-	TRBJ1-4	CAAGFKEKLFF	TGTGCCGCGGGTTTTAAAGAAAAACTGTTTTTT
TRBD1	TRBV30	17	-	TRBJ1-5	CAWSPGQAIYSNQPQHF	TGTGCCTGGAGTCCGGGACAGGCAATCTATAGCAATCAGCCCCAGCATTTT
-	TRBV7-9	13	-	TRBJ1-1	CASSRTEGKEAFF	TGTGCCAGCAGCAGGACAGAGGGGAAGGAAGCTTTCTTT
-	TRBV6-1	15	-	TRBJ2-7	CASSRTVNHSYEQYF	TGTGCCAGCAGTCGGACAGTTAATCACTCCTACGAGCAGTACTTC
-	TRBV5-8	15	-	TRBJ2-2	CASSSQGSGTGELFF	TGTGCCAGCAGCTCACAGGGCTCGGGCACCGGGGAGCTGTTTTTT
TRBD1	TRBV4-1	19	-	TRBJ2-3	CASSQPNVVRTGGIDTQYF	TGCGCCAGCAGCCAACCCAACGTAGTAAGGACAGGGGGCATAGATACGCAGTATTTT
-	TRBV20-1	11	-	TRBJ1-2	CSASCFYGYTF	TGCAGTGCTTCGTGTTTCTATGGCTACACCTTC
-	TRBV4-1	15	-	TRBJ1-2	CASSQEYRVHYGYTF	TGCGCCAGCAGCCAAGAATACAGGGTTCACTATGGCTACACCTTC
-	TRBV27	15	-	TRBJ2-7	CASSVGQRPSYEQYF	TGTGCCAGCAGTGTAGGACAGAGGCCCTCCTACGAGCAGTACTTC